The 21 T cell receptor beta chains below were found in one sample sequenced in a study of blood T cells in healthy people across ages. Then a second PCR, running about 7 to 11 cycles, was carried out with a sample-barcoded 5' primer and a J-beta primer mix. TCRdb fed the 5' RACE reads into MiXCR, producing one record per CDR3 protein. Among 790,000 or so distinct CDR3 sequences listed, roughly three fifths were seen once. Sequenced: blood. The receptors shown here come from a man aged 35 to 55 in good health.

CDR3 sequence reads: CSARAKQGVETQYF. CDR3 in DNA: TGCAGTGCTAGAGCCAAACAGGGAGTGGAGACCCAGTACTTC. The chain joins TRBV20-1 to TRBJ2-5; D may be TRBD1 (6 bases). This CDR3 spans 14 amino acids. Germline CDR1 and CDR2: DFQATT and SNEGSKA (reference sequence). V shed 1 base and J shed 5 bases, with 14 bases lying between them.

The V and J genes are TRBV20-1 and TRBJ2-7; 9 nucleotides match TRBD2. The tail of the sequence fits TRBJ2-5 better, so the J call may be wrong. Germline CDR1 DFQATT, CDR2 SNEGSKA (reference sequence). This CDR3 contains 14 residues. The CDR3 bases are TGCAGTAGCGGGGGGAAAGGGGCACGGGAGACCCAGTACTTC. Its translation is CSSGGKGARETQYF.

The chain is built from TRBV20-1 and TRBJ1-6; possible D gene TRBD1, 6 bases. CDR1 is DFQATT, CDR2 SNEGSKA, per germline (reference sequence). Between the trimmed V and J ends, which lost 3 bases and 9 bases, there was a span of 18 bases. The CDR3 has 15 residues. CDR3 in DNA: TGCAGTGCTAGTAAGGTTACAGGGAGTGTTTCACCCCTCCACTTT. Its protein product is CSASKVTGSVSPLHF.

V usage is TRBV4-2 and J usage is TRBJ1-1, with D uncertain. The V gene's germline CDR1 is LGHNA and CDR2 YNFKEQ. The CDR3 covers 14 residues. V lost 2 bases and J 8 bases, leaving 15 bases between the germline ends. The CDR3 reads CASSQSLGPGEAFF. The CDR3 region has the DNA TGTGCCAGCAGCCAATCGCTAGGTCCCGGGGAAGCTTTCTTT.

The V gene is TRBV12-3 or TRBV12-4, the J gene TRBJ2-6; 10 bases agree with TRBD1. The CDR3 sequence is 19 residues long. V shed 6 bases, J shed 4 bases, and the junction held 15 bases outside the gene matches. For the CDR3, the DNA is TGTGCCAGCAGCCGGGACAGGGGTAGTTGGTCGTCGGGGGCCAACGTCCTGACTTTC. It encodes CASSRDRGSWSSGANVLTF.

This sequence joins TRBV28 and TRBJ1-4; tentatively, D is TRBD1 (6 bases). V was trimmed by 10 bases and J by 10 bases, leaving 19 bases between them. Per germline, CDR1 MDHEN and CDR2 SYDVKM. This CDR3 spans 13 amino acids. CDR3 protein: CAIRSTGLGKLFF. CDR3 coding DNA: TGTGCCATCCGCTCTACAGGGTTAGGAAAACTGTTTTTT.

This clonotype appeared a few times. This chain uses TRBV20-1 with TRBJ1-2, with no clear D. Trimming left V 0 bases short and J 1 base short, with 15 bases between. The germline V gene encodes CDR1 DFQATT and CDR2 SNEGSKA (reference sequence). This CDR3 spans 16 amino acids. The CDR3 sequence: CSARDKNPTFNYGYTF. DNA of the CDR3: TGCAGTGCTAGAGATAAGAACCCGACATTTAACTATGGCTACACCTTC.

This clonotype came up a few times. A single base separates this from a much larger clone, so it may be a read error. This chain joins TRBV6-5 and TRBJ1-2; D is undetermined. Germline V gene lookup returns CDR1 MNHEY and CDR2 SVGAGI. The CDR3 is made up of 14 amino acids. V lost 2 bases and J lost 3, with 10 bases in between. CDR3: CASSYGELHYGYTF. The DNA for the CDR3 is TGTGCCAGCAGTTACGGGGAGTTACACTATGGCTACACCTTC.

This clonotype was counted only a few times. The gene calls are TRBV20-1 and TRBJ1-5; 7 bases match TRBD1. The germline CDR1 and CDR2 sequences are DFQATT and SNEGSKA (reference sequence). The CDR3 has 19 amino acids. The V gene end was trimmed by 5 bases and the J gene end by 0 bases; junction bases not matched to a gene: 19. CDR3 DNA: TGCAGTGCTTGCTTATTTGGGACAGCCAAATCGATTAGCAATCAGCCCCAGCATTTT. Amino acid sequence: CSACLFGTAKSISNQPQHF.

This clonotype has a handful of counts. The chain carries TRBV7-8 and TRBJ2-4, with 9 nucleotides matching TRBD2. The CDR3 is 13 residues long. Germline V CDR1 and CDR2: SGHVS, FQNEAQ. The V gene end was trimmed by 4 bases and the J gene end by 8 bases; junction bases not matched to a gene: 3. The DNA of the CDR3 is TGTGCCAGCAGCTGGCGGGGGGGGGACATTCAGTACTTC. The encoded protein is CASSWRGGDIQYF.

V usage is TRBV6-5 and J usage is TRBJ1-6; tentatively, D is TRBD1 (6 bases). V dropped 2 bases and J dropped 7 bases, with 15 bases sitting between them. The CDR3 spans 16 residues. Germline assignment: CDR1 MNHEY and CDR2 SVGAGI. The CDR3 reads CASSYQQGWGNSPLHF. CDR3 DNA: TGTGCCAGCAGTTACCAACAGGGATGGGGGAATTCACCCCTCCACTTT.

The chain recombines TRBV12-3 or TRBV12-4 with TRBJ2-2; 7 bases align to TRBD2. Germline trimming cut 1 base from V and 4 bases from J; bases unmatched to any gene: 6. The CDR3 runs to 16 residues. The CDR3 bases are TGTGCCAGCAGTTTAGTAGGCGGGAGCGGCACCGGGGAGCTGTTTTTT. Residues: CASSLVGGSGTGELFF.

This clonotype came up once. The J gene is TRBJ1-5, the V gene TRBV6-5, with D possibly being TRBD1 (6 bases). V lost 2 bases to trimming and J lost 5 bases, with 7 bases between them. CDR1 and CDR2 (germline): MNHEY, SVGAGI. The CDR3 loop spans 13 amino acids. The CDR3 DNA follows: TGTGCCAGCAGTTACAAGGGGGATCAGCCCCAGCATTTT. Protein product: CASSYKGDQPQHF.

J is TRBJ1-2 and V is TRBV27; D is possibly TRBD1 (5 bases). Germline CDR1 reads MNHEY; CDR2 reads SMNVEV (reference sequence). The CDR3 loop spans 13 amino acids. The V end was cut by 0 bases, the J end by 7 bases, with 9 bases between. CDR3 sequence (DNA): TGTGCCAGCAGTTTATCGATCAGGGCTGGCTACACCTTC. It is translated as CASSLSIRAGYTF.

This clonotype has just a few counts. The chain combines TRBV6-1 with TRBJ2-1; 8 positions match TRBD1. CDR1 and CDR2 (germline): MNHNS, SASEGT. The CDR3 has 11 residues. The V and J ends lost 9 bases and 10 bases, in that order; junction bases with no gene match: 5. The CDR3 coding sequence is TGTGCCAGTTTCCGGGACAGGGAGCAGTTCTTC. This codes for CASFRDREQFF.

The chain couples TRBV6-1 to TRBJ2-1, with D possibly being TRBD1 or TRBD2 (5 bases each). The J call may be mistaken, given a closer DNA end match to TRBJ2-7. Germline V CDR1 and CDR2: MNHNS, SASEGT. The CDR3 length is 17 residues. This chain's CDR3 is CASSPPTSGPTYNEQYF. The CDR3 DNA follows: TGTGCCAGCAGTCCACCCACGTCGGGACCAACCTACAATGAGCAGTACTTC.

The chain links TRBV5-1 to TRBJ2-1, with a tentative D call TRBD2 (6 bases). CDR3 length: 15 residues. Trimming cost V 4 bases and J 7 bases, with 18 bases left between them. Germline assignment: CDR1 SGHRS and CDR2 YFSETQ. The CDR3 coding sequence is TGCGCCAGCAGCACTAAGCGGGCCCGAGAAAATGAGCAGTTCTTC. This sequence encodes CASSTKRARENEQFF.

This chain joins TRBV25-1 and TRBJ2-3; D is possibly TRBD1 (5 bases). The V end was cut by 5 bases, the J end by 1 base, with 13 bases between. Germline CDR1 reads MGHDK; CDR2 reads SYGVNS. This CDR3 comprises 15 residues. The CDR3 sequence is CASSTQFRGTDTQYF. The CDR3 coding sequence is TGTGCCAGCAGTACACAGTTCAGGGGCACAGATACGCAGTATTTT.

The chain recombines TRBV4-3 with TRBJ1-1; no clear D. The germline V gene encodes CDR1 LGHNA and CDR2 YSLEER. V lost 3 bases and J 7 bases, leaving 9 bases between the germline ends. This CDR3 comprises 12 residues. The DNA of the CDR3 is TGCGCCAGCAGCCAGAACAGTCGTGAAGCTTTCTTT. Encoded protein: CASSQNSREAFF.

This clonotype has more than one count but fewer than ten. The J gene is TRBJ2-3, the V gene TRBV28; a possible D gene is TRBD1 (6 bases). CDR1 is MDHEN and CDR2 is SYDVKM in the germline V gene. V dropped 6 bases and J dropped 6 bases, with 13 bases sitting between them. The CDR3 length is 13 residues. The CDR3 reads CASRKPGADTQYF. The CDR3 DNA is TGTGCCAGCAGGAAGCCAGGGGCTGATACGCAGTATTTT. The full variable domain, its missing parts supplied by reference TRBV28 and TRBJ2-3, is DVKVTQSSRYLVKRTGEKVFLECVQDMDHENMFWYRQDPGLGLRLIYFSYDVKMKEKGDIPEGYSVSREKKERFSLILESASTNQTSMYLCASRKPGADTQYFGPGTRLTVL.

This chain uses TRBV7-2 with TRBJ2-1; D is unresolved. V was clipped by 3 bases and J by 5 bases, with 8 bases between them. The CDR3 contains 13 residues. Germline V lookup: CDR1 SGHTA, CDR2 FQGNSA. In DNA form, the CDR3 reads TGTGCCAGCAGCTTGTACCGAAACAATGAGCAGTTCTTC. As protein: CASSLYRNNEQFF.